The T cell receptor (beta chain) described here comes from a study of technical replicates of blood from a few donors. The protocol was immunoSEQ multiplex PCR, while the TCRdb copy is restricted to in-frame clones and leaves out a portion. The sample consists of 68,000 or so clones, approximately 93% of them appearing once. J gave up 11 bases and V 5 bases, and 12 bases lay outside the gene matches. CDR1 is MNHEY, CDR2 SVGAGI, per germline. The CDR3 totals 15 residues. The specimen sequenced was PBMCs. This TCR was sampled from a human donor in good health. Some clones in this sample may be carry-over from other donors' samples. The chain employs TRBV6-5 and TRBJ2-2, with 9 bases identical to TRBD2. The CDR3 reads CASSPRGLAVNELFF. The CDR3 bases are TGTGCCAGCAGTCCCAGGGGACTAGCAGTCAATGAGCTGTTTTTT.